The source of this T cell receptor beta chain is a study of T cells in Graves' hyperthyroidism and ophthalmopathy. Overall study: Peripheral blood draws took place at initial diagnosis, ahead of any treatment.

RNA transcripts gave rise to amplified TCR beta CDR3 regions. The HTBI primer set served for first-round RT-PCR of the TCR CDR3. MiXCR, run by TCRdb on the multiplex PCR reads, gives a single entry per CDR3 protein. The data hold hundreds of thousands of distinct CDR3 sequences, with approximately 24% observed a single time. With duration under 3 months, ophthalmopathy was active: Clinical Activity Score at least 3, NOSPECS at least 4. Diagnoses were made from clinical symptoms, serum measures (thyroxine and TRAb), thyroid ultrasound and orbital computed tomography. CDR3 length: 13 amino acids. V was shortened by 5 bases and J by 4 bases, with 11 bases between the two germline ends.

J is TRBJ2-5 and V is TRBV12-3 or TRBV12-4, with D possibly being TRBD2 (5 bases). Sequencing was performed on blood. The sequence was obtained from a woman in her twenties or thirties with Graves' ophthalmopathy. CDR3: CASSQDWRETQYF. For the CDR3, the DNA is TGTGCCAGCAGTCAGGACTGGAGAGAGACCCAGTACTTC.